These 23 T cell receptor beta chains came from one sample sequenced in a study of vaccination and CD4 T cells after COVID-19. With the Oncomine TCR Beta short-read assay, DNA from cultured CD4+ T cells was sequenced. TCRdb redid the calling of the PCR reads with MiXCR, one entry per CDR3 protein. Of about 10,000 distinct CDR3 sequences detected, roughly 71% appear once; the ten largest clones hold approximately 10%. Antigens of these TCRs are unknown. Treatment denoted: roughly nine-day PBMC culture with coronavirus spike peptide pools or control peptides (ViraFEST assay). Sequencing was carried out using CD4+ T cells from blood, cultured in vitro. Source of these receptors: a human donor who had recovered from COVID-19.

Only a few counts were recorded for this clonotype. V gene TRBV2 combines with J gene TRBJ1-2, with a weak D call TRBD1 (6 bases). The V end was cut by 5 bases, the J end by 5 bases, with 12 bases between. The CDR3 runs 13 residues. Germline assignment: CDR1 SNHLY and CDR2 FYNNEI. CDR3 residues: CASSTGPRYGYTF. DNA for the CDR3: TGTGCCAGCAGTACAGGGCCTCGGTATGGCTACACCTTC.

The chain joins TRBV7-2 to TRBJ1-4; D is possibly TRBD1 (5 bases). V was clipped by 5 bases and J by 2 bases, with 9 bases between them. The CDR3 consists of 14 residues. Germline loops: CDR1 SGHTA, CDR2 FQGNSA. CDR3 DNA sequence: TGTGCCAGCAGCCGGGGGTCGACTAATGAAAAACTGTTTTTT. It specifies CASSRGSTNEKLFF.

The CDR3 bases are TGTGCCAGCAGCACTCGGACAGGGAGGAATGAGCAGTTCTTC. Its translation is CASSTRTGRNEQFF. V gene TRBV6-1 combines with J gene TRBJ2-1; 8 nucleotides agree with TRBD1. There are 14 residues in the CDR3. Germline lookup yields CDR1 MNHNS and CDR2 SASEGT. With 6 bases clipped from V and 7 bases from J, the junction kept 8 bases outside the gene matches.

V gene TRBV18 combines with J gene TRBJ1-1; TRBD1 is a possible D gene (5 bases). V lost 3 bases, J lost 4 bases, and 9 bases lay in between. The CDR3 has 13 amino acids. Germline CDR1 is KGHSH and CDR2 is LQKENI. The CDR3 reads CASSPRDLTEAFF. CDR3 nucleotide sequence: TGTGCCAGCTCACCCCGGGACCTCACTGAAGCTTTCTTT.

This chain links TRBV6-5 with TRBJ1-1; possible D gene TRBD1, 6 bases. Germline-derived CDR1 and CDR2 are MNHEY and SVGAGI. The V end lost 4 bases, the J end lost 4 bases, and 13 bases lay between the germline ends. This CDR3 region has 14 residues. Written as DNA, the CDR3 is TGTGCCAGCAGTTCTCAGGGGATCGCCACTGAAGCTTTCTTT. Encoded protein: CASSSQGIATEAFF.

The rearrangement uses TRBV2 and TRBJ1-5, with TRBD1 as a possible D gene (6 bases). Germline CDR1 is SNHLY and CDR2 is FYNNEI. The CDR3 length is 13 residues. Trimming took off 6 bases at V and 5 bases at J, with 11 bases between the two ends. CDR3 in amino acids: CASRGQGYQPQHF. The CDR3 nucleotides are TGTGCCAGCAGAGGGCAGGGGTATCAGCCCCAGCATTTT. Looking up the rest from reference TRBV2 and TRBJ1-5 gives the full variable domain: EPEVTQTPSHQVTQMGQEVILRCVPISNHLYFYWYRQILGQKVEFLVSFYNNEISEKSEIFDDQFSVERPDGSNFTLKIRSTKLEDSAMYFCASRGQGYQPQHFGDGTRLSIL.

The rearrangement links TRBV6-2 or TRBV6-3 to TRBJ1-2; D might be TRBD1 (5 bases). Germline lookup yields CDR1 MNHEY and CDR2 SVGEGT. This CDR3 contains 12 residues. V lost 6 bases, J lost 4 bases, and 9 bases lay in between. CDR3 in DNA: TGTGCCAGCAGGAGAGGGGTCTATGGCTACACCTTC. This codes for CASRRGVYGYTF.

The chain is built from TRBV6-1 and TRBJ1-2, with D perhaps matching TRBD1 (6 bases). With 10 bases removed from V and 4 bases from J, the gap between germline ends came to 16 bases. The V gene's germline CDR1 is MNHNS and CDR2 SASEGT. The CDR3 length is 13 residues. The CDR3 protein is CAIGEGGIYGYTF. CDR3 DNA sequence: TGTGCCATTGGAGAAGGGGGAATCTATGGCTACACCTTC.

The chain is built from TRBV19 and TRBJ2-2, with a possible D match to TRBD2 (7 bases). Germline loops: CDR1 LNHDA, CDR2 SQIVND (reference sequence). V was pared by 10 bases and J by 4 bases, with 16 bases between. This CDR3 comprises 14 residues. The CDR3 sequence: CATRAGAITGELFF. CDR3 DNA: TGTGCCACCAGGGCGGGGGCCATCACCGGGGAGCTGTTTTTT.

The V gene is TRBV10-1, the J gene TRBJ2-1, with TRBD2 identical over 9 bases. Germline CDR1 is WNHNN and CDR2 is SYGVQD (reference sequence). V was clipped by 4 bases and J by 7 bases; unmatched bases: 8. The length of the CDR3 is 15 residues. The chain's CDR3 is CASSAGGGGLNEQFF. CDR3 sequence (DNA): TGCGCCAGCAGTGCGGGCGGGGGGGGGCTGAATGAGCAGTTCTTC.

This chain connects TRBV20-1 to TRBJ1-5; tentative D call: TRBD1 (6 bases). This CDR3 is built from 12 residues. V was pared by 5 bases and J by 6 bases, with 11 bases between. Germline V gives CDR1 DFQATT, CDR2 SNEGSKA (reference sequence). The CDR3 DNA sequence: TGCAGTGCTCCTACAGGGACTCAGCCCCAGCATTTT. Amino acid sequence: CSAPTGTQPQHF.

This chain connects TRBV18 to TRBJ1-5; no clear D. Deletions cut 6 bases from V and 6 bases from J, with 12 bases between. The CDR3 covers 13 residues. Germline loops: CDR1 KGHSH, CDR2 LQKENI. CDR3 coding DNA: TGTGCCAGCTCGGACGGGATTTCTCAGCCCCAGCATTTT. Translated, it gives CASSDGISQPQHF.

The gene calls are TRBV30 and TRBJ2-7; 7 bases map to TRBD1. J was trimmed by 2 bases and V by 1 base; bases with no gene match: 5. Germline CDR1 and CDR2: GTSNPN and SVGIG (reference sequence). CDR3 length: 14 residues. The CDR3 region has the DNA TGTGCCTGGAGTGCGGGACAGAGACCCTACGAGCAGTACTTC. It translates to CAWSAGQRPYEQYF. Drawing the rest from reference TRBV30 and TRBJ2-7, the complete variable domain is SQTIHQWPATLVQPVGSPLSLECTVEGTSNPNLYWYRQAAGRGLQLLFYSVGIGQISSEVPQNLSASRPQDRQFILSSKKLLLSDSGFYLCAWSAGQRPYEQYFGPGTRLTVT.

The rearrangement uses TRBV11-2 and TRBJ1-2, with D tentatively TRBD1 (5 bases). V lost 1 base and J 8 bases, leaving 17 bases between the germline ends. Germline lookup yields CDR1 SGHAT and CDR2 FQNNGV. This CDR3 has 15 residues. The CDR3 DNA is TGTGCCAGCAGCTTAGTAGGGGCGTTGGAGGGCGGCTACACCTTC. Translation gives CASSLVGALEGGYTF. Full variable domain (rest looked up from reference TRBV11-2 and TRBJ1-2): EAGVAQSPRYKIIEKRQSVAFWCNPISGHATLYWYQQILGQGPKLLIQFQNNGVVDDSQLPKDRFSAERLKGVDSTLKIQPAKLEDSAVYLCASSLVGALEGGYTFGSGTRLTVV.

The rearrangement links TRBV7-2 to TRBJ1-2; 9 bases agree with TRBD1. V lost 2 bases and J lost 6; bases outside the gene matches: 10. The CDR3 sequence is 16 residues long. Germline CDR1 reads SGHTA; CDR2 reads FQGNSA. CDR3 coding DNA: TGTGCCAGCAGCTTAAGTAGCCGGGACAGGGCCAATGGCTACACCTTC. It specifies CASSLSSRDRANGYTF.

V is TRBV2 and J is TRBJ2-2; D might be TRBD1 (5 bases). The germline V gene encodes CDR1 SNHLY and CDR2 FYNNEI. The V end lost 7 bases, the J end lost 13 bases, and 16 bases lay between the germline ends. The CDR3 sequence is 12 residues long. The CDR3 sequence is CASTLIQVRLFF. The DNA of the CDR3 is TGTGCCAGCACCCTAATACAGGTCCGGCTGTTTTTT. Full variable domain (rest looked up from reference TRBV2 and TRBJ2-2): EPEVTQTPSHQVTQMGQEVILRCVPISNHLYFYWYRQILGQKVEFLVSFYNNEISEKSEIFDDQFSVERPDGSNFTLKIRSTKLEDSAMYFCASTLIQVRLFFGEGSRLTVL.

The J gene is TRBJ2-7, the V gene TRBV7-2, with 10 bases lining up with TRBD1. Germline V gene data show CDR1 as SGHTA and CDR2 as FQGNSA. This CDR3 is 15 amino acids long. The ends lost 6 bases at V and 5 bases at J; junction bases unmatched: 10. Here the CDR3 DNA reads TGTGCCAGCAGTCGACGACAGGGGGCGATTGACGAGCAGTACTTC. Protein product: CASSRRQGAIDEQYF.

J is TRBJ2-2 and V is TRBV19; D is perhaps TRBD2 (6 bases). The CDR3 consists of 16 residues. Germline V gene sequence: CDR1 LNHDA, CDR2 SQIVND (reference sequence). Trimming left V 5 bases short and J 2 bases short, with 15 bases between. The CDR3, as DNA: TGTGCCAGTAGTCGCACTGGCGGGATAAACACCGGGGAGCTGTTTTTT. This gives the protein CASSRTGGINTGELFF.

This clonotype was counted only a few times. The chain couples TRBV7-2 to TRBJ2-3, with D perhaps given as TRBD1 or TRBD2 (6 bases each). The CDR3 extends over 14 amino acids. Germline V gene data show CDR1 as SGHTA and CDR2 as FQGNSA. Trimming cost V 1 base and J 4 bases, with 9 bases left between them. In DNA, the CDR3 is TGTGCCAGCAGCTTAGTGGGGGGCCCAGATACGCAGTATTTT. Its translation is CASSLVGGPDTQYF.

In its sample, this clonotype was seen a few times. The chain is built from TRBV6-5 and TRBJ1-5, with D possibly TRBD1 on 6 matching bases. Germline-derived CDR1 and CDR2 are MNHEY and SVGAGI. V lost 0 bases and J 5 bases, leaving 11 bases between the germline ends. This CDR3 has 15 residues. The CDR3 here is CASSYSNRVDQPQHF. The CDR3 DNA reads as TGTGCCAGCAGTTACTCGAACAGGGTCGATCAGCCCCAGCATTTT.

The genes are TRBV7-2 and TRBJ2-2, with 10 bases fitting TRBD2. Germline V gene lookup returns CDR1 SGHTA and CDR2 FQGNSA. This CDR3 is 16 amino acids long. V trimming: 5 bases; J trimming: 2 bases; junction bases outside the gene matches: 5. CDR3 loop: CASSTLAGGNTGELFF. The CDR3 region has the DNA TGTGCCAGCAGCACGTTAGCGGGGGGAAACACCGGGGAGCTGTTTTTT.

The chain employs TRBV19 and TRBJ1-1; 7 bases map to TRBD1. After removal of 3 bases from V and 11 bases from J, the junction contained 9 bases not matched to a gene. The germline V gene has CDR1 LNHDA and CDR2 SQIVND (reference sequence). CDR3 length: 13 amino acids. The CDR3, as DNA: TGTGCCAGTAGTATCCAGACAGGGACGTGGGCTTTCTTT. Protein sequence: CASSIQTGTWAFF.

This clonotype has more than one count but fewer than ten. Because it lacks the conserved phenylalanine or tryptophan at the end, this CDR3 is likely a read error. No DNA is shown, since the ends of the CDR3 on it are uncertain; the CDR3 is the one TCRdb lists. The genes are TRBV2 and TRBJ2-1; TRBD1, the D gene given by the table, was not confirmed from the DNA. The CDR3 is 11 residues long, ends included. CDR1 and CDR2 (germline): SNHLY, FYNNEI. The CDR3 sequence is CASGNGDHVSS.